Each of the 27 T cell receptor beta chains below was sequenced from the same sample in a study of blood T cell repertoires in COVID-19. Method: immunoSEQ multiplex PCR; TCRdb's copy keeps in-frame clones and lacks some. The table has more than 100,000 clones, around 86% seen once. Sequencing input: peripheral blood. The receptors here all came from a man aged 80 or over with acute or convalescent COVID-19.

The CDR3 sequence: CASSLRTLSPEAFF. CDR3 coding DNA: TGTGCCAGCAGCTTAAGAACCCTGAGCCCTGAAGCTTTCTTT. This chain connects TRBV7-9 to TRBJ1-1; D gene unclear. Looked up from germline, CDR1 is SEHNR and CDR2 is FQNEAQ (reference sequence). The V and J ends lost 2 bases and 6 bases respectively, with 13 bases between them. The CDR3 is 14 residues long.

The chain couples TRBV28 to TRBJ2-2, with TRBD1 identical over 8 bases. Trimming took 3 bases from V and 3 from J; bases not matched to a gene: 6. The CDR3 sequence is 16 residues long. Germline lookup yields CDR1 MDHEN and CDR2 SYDVKM. CDR3 region: CASSFPRGRDTGELFF. The DNA of the CDR3 is TGTGCCAGCAGTTTCCCCAGGGGGCGCGACACCGGGGAGCTGTTTTTT.

This sequence joins TRBV4-2 and TRBJ2-7; D is ambiguous. Germline V gene sequence: CDR1 LGHNA, CDR2 YNFKEQ. The V end lost 1 base, the J end lost 2 bases, and 12 bases lay between the germline ends. This CDR3 contains 15 residues. CDR3 DNA sequence: TGTGCCAGCAGCCAAGCGCACAGCATAACCTACGAGCAGTACTTC. Amino acids: CASSQAHSITYEQYF.

The chain couples TRBV10-3 to TRBJ1-5; maybe TRBD1 (6 bases). V gave up 10 bases and J gave up 3 bases, with 13 bases separating them. Germline V CDR1 and CDR2: ENHRY, SYGVKD. This CDR3 comprises 13 residues. This CDR3 is CASSTGFNQPQHF. In DNA form, the CDR3 reads TGTGCCAGCAGCACAGGGTTCAATCAGCCCCAGCATTTT.

The chain links TRBV5-1 to TRBJ1-1; D perhaps matches TRBD1 (5 bases). Germline V CDR1 and CDR2: SGHRS, YFSETQ. The V end was cut by 3 bases, the J end by 3 bases, with 12 bases between. The CDR3 covers 14 residues. This CDR3 reads CASSWGGGDTEAFF. The CDR3 DNA is TGCGCCAGCAGCTGGGGAGGAGGGGACACTGAAGCTTTCTTT.

This clone was recorded only once. The chain employs TRBV7-6 and TRBJ2-7; a possible D gene is TRBD1 (5 bases). Germline CDR1 is SGHVS and CDR2 is FNYEAQ. V was clipped by 4 bases and J by 0 bases, with 16 bases between them. The CDR3 runs to 16 residues. CDR3 coding DNA: TGTGCCAGCAGCTACCGTGCCAGGGCGGCCTCCTACGAGCAGTACTTC. Encoded protein: CASSYRARAASYEQYF.

The chain links TRBV6-5 to TRBJ1-1; 9 bases fit TRBD1. This CDR3 is built from 12 residues. V shed 8 bases, J shed 7 bases, and the junction held 5 bases outside the gene matches. Germline CDR1 reads MNHEY; CDR2 reads SVGAGI. The CDR3 loop reads CASRDRDFEAFF. The CDR3 nucleotides are TGTGCCAGCCGGGACAGGGACTTTGAAGCTTTCTTT.

The chain combines TRBV6-5 with TRBJ1-1; D unresolved. The germline V gene encodes CDR1 MNHEY and CDR2 SVGAGI. This CDR3 spans 13 amino acids. Trimming left V 9 bases short and J 1 base short, with 12 bases between. CDR3 in DNA: TGTGCCAGTCCTTACGGGGAGAACACTGAAGCTTTCTTT. Its protein is CASPYGENTEAFF.

V gene TRBV21-1 combines with J gene TRBJ2-2; the table's D call TRBD1 went unverified against the DNA. TRBV21-1 is annotated as a pseudogene. The CDR3 extends over 14 amino acids. The CDR3 region is CASSKDLGAGELFF. The DNA for the CDR3 is TGTGCCAGCAGCAAGGACCTAGGGGCCGGGGAGCTGTTTTTT.

This chain links TRBV3-1 (or the pseudogene TRBV3-2) with TRBJ2-1; a weak D match, TRBD1 (6 bases). V was trimmed by 0 bases and J by 7 bases, leaving 16 bases between them. There are 16 residues in the CDR3. Per germline, CDR1 LGHDT and CDR2 YNNKEL (reference sequence). The CDR3 coding sequence is TGTGCCAGCAGCCAAGAACGGCAGGGGTGGATTAATGAGCAGTTCTTC. It yields the protein CASSQERQGWINEQFF.

Only a few counts were recorded for this clone. The J gene is TRBJ1-1, the V gene TRBV5-1; D might be TRBD1 (5 bases). The CDR3 totals 13 residues. CDR1 is SGHRS and CDR2 is YFSETQ in the germline V gene. Trimming shortened V by 4 bases and J by 6 bases, and 13 bases separated the two germline ends. CDR3 residues: CASSNQGGPEAFF. The CDR3 coding sequence is TGCGCCAGCAGCAATCAGGGAGGCCCTGAAGCTTTCTTT.

The V gene is TRBV27, the J gene TRBJ2-3; 12 nucleotides align to TRBD2. The CDR3 consists of 16 residues. Germline V lookup: CDR1 MNHEY, CDR2 SMNVEV (reference sequence). V shed 5 bases and J 2 bases; nucleotides not matched to a gene: 5. The CDR3 nucleotides read TGTGCCAGCAGTCCTGGGACTAGCGGGTACACAGATACGCAGTATTTT. Protein product: CASSPGTSGYTDTQYF.

V usage is TRBV24-1 and J usage is TRBJ2-1; the match to TRBD1 covers 10 bases. The CDR3 is 15 amino acids. Trimming cost V 3 bases and J 5 bases; bases outside gene matches: 3. Germline V gene sequence: CDR1 KGHDR, CDR2 SFDVKD. The CDR3 coding sequence is TGTGCCACCAGTGATCCGGGACAGGGGAACAATGAGCAGTTCTTC. Its protein is CATSDPGQGNNEQFF.

The rearrangement uses TRBV7-3 and TRBJ2-5, with D unclear. Germline V gene lookup returns CDR1 SGHTA and CDR2 FQGTGA. V lost 0 bases, J lost 3 bases, and 11 bases lay in between. This CDR3 comprises 15 residues. CDR3 region: CASSLTSRIEETQYF. CDR3 coding DNA: TGTGCCAGCAGCTTAACTTCCAGGATCGAAGAGACCCAGTACTTC. Looking up the rest from reference TRBV7-3 and TRBJ2-5 gives the full variable domain: GAGVSQTPSNKVTEKGKYVELRCDPISGHTALYWYRQSLGQGPEFLIYFQGTGAADDSGLPNDRFFAVRPEGSVSTLKIQRTERGDSAVYLCASSLTSRIEETQYFGPGTRLLVL.

This chain joins TRBV5-6 and TRBJ1-2, with 8 bases identical to TRBD1. CDR1 is SGHDT, CDR2 YYEEEE, per germline. Losses at the gene ends were 0 bases for V and 4 bases for J; bases not matched to a gene: 8. The CDR3 covers 16 residues. The CDR3 coding sequence is TGTGCCAGCAGCTTGGTCGAGACAGGGGATTTCTATGGCTACACCTTC. Translation gives CASSLVETGDFYGYTF.

CDR3 sequence reads: CASSQVESDTETQYF. The CDR3 nucleotides read TGTGCCAGCAGCCAAGTCGAGAGCGATACAGAGACCCAGTACTTC. This chain uses TRBV4-2 with TRBJ2-5; D not certain. Trimming left V 1 base short and J 4 bases short, with 13 bases between. The CDR3 covers 15 residues. CDR1 and CDR2 (germline): LGHNA, YNFKEQ.

The rearrangement uses TRBV5-8 and TRBJ2-5, with a weak D call TRBD1 (6 bases). V was cut by 4 bases and J by 5 bases, with 15 bases left in between. Germline lookup yields CDR1 SGHTS and CDR2 YDEGEE. There are 14 residues in the CDR3. CDR3 residues: CASSPDSRRETQYF. CDR3 DNA: TGTGCCAGCAGCCCGGACAGTCGCCGTGAGACCCAGTACTTC.

CDR3 region: CASSLALNQPQHF. CDR3 sequence (DNA): TGTGCCAGCAGCTTAGCTTTAAATCAGCCCCAGCATTTT. V gene TRBV7-8 combines with J gene TRBJ1-5, with no clear D. This CDR3 spans 13 amino acids. Germline V lookup: CDR1 SGHVS, CDR2 FQNEAQ. The V and J ends lost 0 bases and 4 bases respectively, with 4 bases between them.

This sequence joins TRBV28 and TRBJ2-3, with TRBD1 matching 8 bases. The germline gives CDR1 MDHEN, CDR2 SYDVKM. The CDR3 has 16 residues. V gave up 2 bases and J gave up 2 bases; unmatched junction bases: 6. CDR3 region: CASSLAGTGITDTQYF. For the CDR3, the DNA is TGTGCCAGCAGTTTAGCCGGGACAGGAATCACAGATACGCAGTATTTT.

This clone was counted a few times. The chain couples TRBV6-5 to TRBJ1-1; tentative D call: TRBD1 (5 bases). Germline CDR1 and CDR2: MNHEY and SVGAGI. CDR3 size: 15 residues. The V gene lost 7 bases and the J gene lost 2 bases, with 17 bases spanning the gap. CDR3 coding DNA: TGTGCCAGCACCCAACAGTGGGGGGACAACACTGAAGCTTTCTTT. This codes for CASTQQWGDNTEAFF.

The genes are TRBV4-2 and TRBJ2-5; 10 bases are shared with TRBD1. Germline assignment: CDR1 LGHNA and CDR2 YNFKEQ. The CDR3 has 15 residues. V shed 4 bases, J shed 4 bases, and the junction held 6 bases outside the gene matches. CDR3 nucleotides: TGTGCCAGCAGCCGGGGGACAGGGGATAGAGAGACCCAGTACTTC. This encodes CASSRGTGDRETQYF.

The chain joins TRBV9 to TRBJ2-3; 7 nucleotides match TRBD1. Germline trimming cut 3 bases from V and 4 bases from J; bases unmatched to any gene: 2. CDR3 length: 13 residues. Germline CDR1 SGDLS, CDR2 YYNGEE. The CDR3 DNA reads as TGTGCCAGCAGCGCGACAGGGCCAGATACGCAGTATTTT. Translating gives CASSATGPDTQYF. Together with reference TRBV9 and TRBJ2-3, the CDR3 gives the full variable domain: DSGVTQTPKHLITATGQRVTLRCSPRSGDLSVYWYQQSLDQGLQFLIQYYNGEERAKGNILERFSAQQFPDLHSELNLSSLELGDSALYFCASSATGPDTQYFGPGTRLTVL.

The chain uses TRBV6-2 or TRBV6-3 and TRBJ1-2; D is perhaps TRBD1 (5 bases). The V end was cut by 5 bases, the J end by 1 base, with 11 bases between. CDR1 and CDR2 (germline): MNHEY, SVGEGT. This CDR3 is built from 14 residues. Here the CDR3 DNA reads TGTGCCAGCAGTGACATACAGGATAACTATGGCTACACCTTC. It translates to CASSDIQDNYGYTF.

This clone was observed a handful of times. The chain couples TRBV12-1 to TRBJ1-2; the table's D call TRBD1 went unverified against the DNA. TRBV12-1 is a pseudogene locus. The CDR3 runs 13 residues. The CDR3 spells CASSFAWTQGYTF. The CDR3 nucleotides read TGTGCCAGCAGCTTTGCTTGGACACAGGGCTACACCTTC.

This clone is a singleton in its sample. This chain uses TRBV11-3 with TRBJ1-1; D ambiguous. CDR1 and CDR2 from the germline V gene are SGHNT and YENEEA. This CDR3 is built from 16 residues. With 2 bases removed from V and 0 bases from J, the gap between germline ends came to 13 bases. The CDR3 here is CASSLSLGGMNTEAFF. In DNA form, the CDR3 reads TGTGCCAGCAGCTTATCGCTTGGCGGTATGAACACTGAAGCTTTCTTT.

V is TRBV7-9 and J is TRBJ2-1; TRBD1 agrees at 7 bases. V shed 2 bases and J 2 bases; nucleotides not matched to a gene: 0. Germline CDR1 SEHNR, CDR2 FQNEAQ (reference sequence). The CDR3 totals 14 residues. CDR3 nucleotide sequence: TGTGCCAGCAGCTTACAGGGGGCCTACAATGAGCAGTTCTTC. It specifies CASSLQGAYNEQFF.

This chain links TRBV28 with TRBJ1-2; the match to TRBD1 covers 7 bases. J lost 4 bases, V lost 8 bases, and 7 bases had no gene match. The CDR3 is 13 amino acids. Germline loops: CDR1 MDHEN, CDR2 SYDVKM. The CDR3 DNA sequence: TGTGCCAGCGACACAGGGGTAAGCTATGGCTACACCTTC. This encodes CASDTGVSYGYTF.